This T cell receptor (beta chain) was obtained from a study of human T cells and chemical hapten exposure. This clonotype has at least ten counts. Time point denoted: pre-sensitization, week 0. The sample's treatment: therapeutic diphenylcyclopropenone sensitization with weekly scalp DPC. Staff drew blood before applying each patch test. The CDR3 is 14 residues long. CDR1 and CDR2 from the germline V gene are MNHEY and SVGEGT. The V and J ends lost 7 bases and 7 bases, in that order; junction bases with no gene match: 9. In the library, unique molecular identifiers were attached to individual cDNA molecules. TCRdb independently ran MiXCR on the RACE reads; one entry per CDR3 protein. The table records approximately 320,000 distinct CDR3 sequences, 4.5% to 5.5% of them present only once.

This TCR came from a young woman with alopecia areata. Some clones in this sample may be carry-over from other donors' samples. The source material was whole blood, sampled in connection with sensitization to the hapten diphenylcyclopropenone (DPC). The chain recombines TRBV6-2 or TRBV6-3 with TRBJ2-1; 8 nucleotides line up with TRBD2. The CDR3 loop is CASNPGGAMNEQFF. In DNA, the CDR3 is TGTGCCAGCAACCCCGGGGGGGCGATGAATGAGCAGTTCTTC.